The 14 T cell receptor beta chains below were found in one sample sequenced in a study of T cells after yellow fever vaccination (dated by TCRdb to about 2019). Per the publication, the treatment or condition label means: live attenuated yellow fever vaccine strain. The library was generated by 5' RACE. Reads for this sample came from an Illumina NovaSeq 6000. The raw public reads went through TCRdb reprocessing: fastp at Q25, MiXCR clone calling, in-frame beta chains kept. Rows are unified per CDR3 protein, each entry keeping the most common DNA and genes. The sample profile shows 100,000 to 150,000 distinct CDR3 sequences; approximately 9% of them were found once. The top ten hold under 40% of the sample. The sample was CD8+ T cells sorted from PBMCs, taken on the day of the yellow fever booster vaccination. All receptors come from a man aged 18 to 30 who received the YFV17D yellow fever vaccine.

The chain links TRBV20-1 to TRBJ1-1, with D maybe TRBD1 (6 bases). The germline V and J ends were trimmed by 5 bases and 8 bases, with 15 bases remaining between them. CDR3 size: 12 residues. Germline CDR1 and CDR2: DFQATT and SNEGSKA (reference sequence). CDR3 protein: CSAPRGGREAFF. In DNA form, the CDR3 reads TGCAGTGCTCCGAGGGGGGGCAGGGAAGCTTTCTTT.

This clonotype came up a few times. This chain links TRBV27 with TRBJ1-6; 7 nucleotides agree with TRBD1. CDR1 is MNHEY and CDR2 is SMNVEV in the germline V gene (reference sequence). With 6 bases clipped from V and 6 bases from J, the junction kept 2 bases outside the gene matches. The CDR3 extends over 13 amino acids. CDR3 sequence: CASRTGLNSPLHF. In DNA form, the CDR3 reads TGTGCCAGCAGGACAGGGCTTAATTCACCCCTCCACTTT.

This clonotype has a handful of counts. The CDR3 loop reads CASSSGTGNNEQFF. The CDR3 region has the DNA TGTGCCAGCAGTTCCGGGACAGGAAACAATGAGCAGTTCTTC. The chain is built from TRBV5-5 and TRBJ2-1; 8 positions match TRBD1. The CDR3 contains 14 residues. Germline V gene sequence: CDR1 SGHKS, CDR2 YYEKEE (reference sequence). Losses at the gene ends were 5 bases for V and 5 bases for J; bases not matched to a gene: 6.

This clonotype appeared many times. The chain uses TRBV5-1 and TRBJ2-5; 13 bases are shared with TRBD2. The germline V gene has CDR1 SGHRS and CDR2 YFSETQ. V dropped 3 bases and J dropped 1; count of bases not matched to a gene: 6. This CDR3 is built from 17 residues. The CDR3 sequence is CASSSTSGGAGQETQYF. For the CDR3, the DNA is TGCGCCAGCAGCTCCACTAGCGGGGGGGCCGGCCAAGAGACCCAGTACTTC. The full variable domain, its missing parts supplied by reference TRBV5-1 and TRBJ2-5, is KAGVTQTPRYLIKTRGQQVTLSCSPISGHRSVSWYQQTPGQGLQFLFEYFSETQRNKGNFPGRFSGRQFSNSRSEMNVSTLELGDSALYLCASSSTSGGAGQETQYFGPGTRLLVL.

In this sample, this clonotype turned up a few times. The chain couples TRBV20-1 to TRBJ2-1; the D is unclear. The CDR3 runs to 13 residues. The germline CDR1 and CDR2 sequences are DFQATT and SNEGSKA (reference sequence). Trimming took off 3 bases at V and 2 bases at J, with 8 bases between the two ends. The CDR3 is CSARARTYNEQFF. DNA for the CDR3: TGCAGTGCTAGGGCTAGAACCTACAATGAGCAGTTCTTC.

The chain links TRBV4-1 to TRBJ1-3; 9 bases agree with TRBD1. Per germline, CDR1 MGHRA and CDR2 YSYEKL. V lost 4 bases to trimming and J lost 4 bases; unmatched junction nucleotides: 11. The CDR3 totals 17 residues. CDR3: CASSRSSTGGEGNTIYF. The CDR3 DNA sequence: TGCGCCAGCAGCCGCTCTTCTACAGGGGGCGAAGGAAACACCATATATTTT.

The J gene is TRBJ2-5, the V gene TRBV7-3; 7 bases line up with TRBD2. The ends lost 2 bases at V and 4 bases at J; junction bases unmatched: 7. CDR3 length equals 15 residues. Per the germline V gene, CDR1 is SGHTA and CDR2 is FQGTGA. CDR3 nucleotide sequence: TGTGCCAGCAGCTTAGCCGGGACGGGGGGAGAGACCCAGTACTTC. Encoded protein: CASSLAGTGGETQYF.

The chain joins TRBV9 to TRBJ2-3; D unresolved. Germline-derived CDR1 and CDR2 are SGDLS and YYNGEE. With 2 bases removed from V and 2 bases from J, the gap between germline ends came to 6 bases. This CDR3 is built from 13 residues. CDR3 loop: CASSVGFTDTQYF. CDR3 DNA: TGTGCCAGCAGCGTGGGATTCACAGATACGCAGTATTTT.

This clonotype was recorded a few times. One end of the junction is discordant with germline, which a read error may explain. This chain joins TRBV7-7 and TRBJ2-5, with D possibly being TRBD2 (7 bases). The CDR3 spans 15 residues. Per the germline V gene, CDR1 is SSHAT and CDR2 is FNYEAQ (reference sequence). The CDR3 spells CASSLGGGSQETQYF. The CDR3 DNA reads as TGTGCTAGCAGCTTAGGGGGAGGGAGCCAAGAGACCCAGTACTTC.

This chain uses TRBV9 with TRBJ2-3, with TRBD2 identical over 10 bases. V dropped 1 base and J dropped 0; count of bases not matched to a gene: 5. The germline CDR1 and CDR2 sequences are SGDLS and YYNGEE. The CDR3 extends over 17 amino acids. For the CDR3, the DNA is TGTGCCAGCAGCGTACCTAGCGGGGGTGCTAGCACAGATACGCAGTATTTT. Protein: CASSVPSGGASTDTQYF.

This clonotype was picked up a small number of times. The CDR3 region is CASRPPGGGGDTQYF. DNA for the CDR3: TGTGCCAGCAGACCTCCAGGGGGCGGAGGAGATACGCAGTATTTT. This chain joins TRBV7-9 and TRBJ2-3, with 8 bases matching TRBD1. The CDR3 is made up of 15 amino acids. The junction had 10 bases not matched to a gene; V was cut back by 6 bases and J by 5 bases. Germline assignment: CDR1 SEHNR and CDR2 FQNEAQ (reference sequence). The full variable domain, rest sourced from reference TRBV7-9 and TRBJ2-3, is DTGVSQNPRHKITKRGQNVTFRCDPISEHNRLYWYRQTLGQGPEFLTYFQNEAQLEKSRLLSDRFSAERPKGSFSTLEIQRTEQGDSAMYLCASRPPGGGGDTQYFGPGTRLTVL.

The table lists this clonotype with a few counts. This chain uses TRBV6-2 or TRBV6-3 with TRBJ2-3; 7 nucleotides align to TRBD2. V dropped 5 bases and J dropped 2; count of bases not matched to a gene: 7. Germline CDR1 MNHEY, CDR2 SVGEGT. The CDR3 consists of 15 residues. The CDR3 sequence: CASSPAGDYTDTQYF. DNA of the CDR3: TGTGCCAGCAGTCCTGCGGGGGACTACACAGATACGCAGTATTTT.

This clonotype was picked up many times. The rearrangement joins TRBV7-2 to TRBJ2-1, with 8 nucleotides matching TRBD1. This CDR3 comprises 16 residues. Germline CDR1 and CDR2: SGHTA and FQGNSA. The J segment lost 8 bases and the V segment lost 4 bases, leaving 13 bases of the junction unmatched. For the CDR3, the DNA is TGTGCCAGCAGCTACTCCCGGGACAGGCTTTTAGATGAGCAGTTCTTC. Its translation is CASSYSRDRLLDEQFF.

The table lists this clonotype with a few counts. The chain carries TRBV9 and TRBJ1-2; D is unresolved. The CDR3 has 12 residues. Germline values: CDR1 SGDLS, CDR2 YYNGEE. Trimming cost V 3 bases and J 4 bases, with 7 bases left between them. The CDR3 loop reads CASSAWGYGYTF. The CDR3 DNA is TGTGCCAGCAGCGCGTGGGGCTATGGCTACACCTTC.